The entry below gives a single T cell receptor (beta chain) sequence along with its context. PCR employed 60 Vbeta and 13 Jbeta primers. Sequencing was performed with immunoSEQ multiplex PCR; in TCRdb, only in-frame clones are kept and a portion is missing. Of under 150,000 clones in the sample, 65% to 85% are singletons; the top ten hold around 1.9%. The sample originates from a study of cytomegalovirus exposure and HLA in healthy donors. This CDR3 spans 16 amino acids. V was shortened by 3 bases and J by 2 bases, with 14 bases between the two germline ends. Germline lookup yields CDR1 KGHSH and CDR2 LQKENI.

The V gene is TRBV18, the J gene TRBJ1-3; tentative D call: TRBD1 (5 bases). The receptor was isolated from a woman between 35 and 50 years old in good health and CMV-seronegative. The sequencing input was PBMCs. CDR3: CASSPTGTPTGNTIYF. The CDR3 DNA reads TGTGCCAGCTCACCGACGGGGACTCCCACTGGAAACACCATATATTTT.